The rows below give T cell receptor beta chains drawn from one sample of a study of blood T cell repertoires in COVID-19. Libraries were prepared by immunoSEQ multiplex PCR; TCRdb keeps only in-frame clonotypes and omits some of them. The data contain approximately 210,000 clones, approximately 83% of them seen just once; the ten biggest clones take up about 2.5%. The sequenced sample was peripheral blood. The receptor set was obtained from a woman aged 40 to 55 with active or convalescent COVID-19. Both conserved end residues are part of each CDR3. A D gene is named only where the DNA matches it firmly. Expanded clones are given a class, and other clones once, few, many or no size at all.

>.|.|TRBJ1-1|TRBV2
CASSRATNTEAFF
TGTGCCAGCAGCCGAGCGACGAACACTGAAGCTTTCTTT
>TRBD1|.|TRBJ2-7|TRBV5-4
CASSLATGALFEQYF
TGTGCCAGCAGCTTGGCGACAGGGGCCCTGTTCGAGCAGTACTTC
>TRBD2|.|TRBJ2-1|TRBV19
CASKPSGGAYNEQFF
TGTGCCAGTAAACCTAGCGGGGGGGCTTACAATGAGCAGTTCTTC
>TRBD1|.|TRBJ2-7|TRBV30
CAWSVAQGVRNEQYF
TGTGCCTGGAGTGTGGCACAGGGGGTAAGAAACGAGCAGTACTTC
>.|.|TRBJ1-5|TRBV24-1
CATSDPTGSNQHF
TGTGCCACCAGTGATCCGACAGGAAGCAACCAGCATTTT
>TRBD1|.|TRBJ2-1|TRBV19
CASSIPSGQGVGEQFF
TGTGCCAGTAGTATACCTAGCGGACAGGGGGTAGGTGAGCAGTTCTTC
>TRBD1|.|TRBJ1-4|TRBV27
CASSLYRPGTGGGKLFF
TGTGCCAGCAGTTTGTATCGCCCCGGGACAGGGGGCGGAAAACTGTTTTTT
>.|few|TRBJ1-5|TRBV4-2
CASSQERGGNQPQHF
TGTGCCAGCAGCCAAGAGCGGGGGGGCAATCAGCCCCAGCATTTT
>.|.|TRBJ2-1|TRBV11-3
CASSGKTRAYEQFF
TGTGCCAGCAGCGGTAAAACCAGGGCGTATGAGCAGTTCTTC
>.|.|TRBJ2-2|TRBV5-1
CASSLVRNTGELFF
TGCGCCAGCAGCTTGGTCAGGAACACCGGGGAGCTGTTTTTT
>TRBD2|.|TRBJ2-2|TRBV6-1
CASSEVIAGGLNTGELFF
TGTGCCAGCAGTGAGGTGATAGCGGGGGGCCTGAACACCGGGGAGCTGTTTTTT
>.|.|TRBJ1-5|TRBV7-2
CASSFRVGQPQHF
TGTGCCAGCAGCTTCAGGGTCGGCCAGCCCCAGCATTTT
>.|.|TRBJ1-5|TRBV27
CASSLSDRPNQPQHF
TGTGCCAGCAGTTTATCTGACAGACCCAATCAGCCCCAGCATTTT
>TRBD1|.|TRBJ1-2|TRBV12-3/TRBV12-4
CASRDRGSYGYTF
TGTGCCAGCAGAGACAGGGGCTCCTATGGCTACACCTTC
>TRBD1|.|TRBJ1-4|TRBV5-1
CASSWGTGLDEKLFF
TGCGCCAGCAGCTGGGGGACAGGGTTGGATGAAAAACTGTTTTTT
>.|.|TRBJ2-5|TRBV13
CASSSRSRDPQTQYF
TGTGCCAGCAGCTCTCGTTCGCGGGACCCACAAACCCAGTACTTC
>.|.|TRBJ2-7|TRBV29-1
CSVEDRGYEQYF
TGCAGCGTTGAAGATCGGGGTTACGAGCAGTACTTC
>TRBD1|few|TRBJ1-5|TRBV12-5
CASGAPGGSQPQHF
TGTGCTAGTGGAGCCCCAGGGGGCAGTCAGCCCCAGCATTTT
>TRBD2|.|TRBJ2-1|TRBV9
CASSPGLAGGSYNEQFF
TGTGCCAGCAGCCCTGGTCTAGCGGGAGGCTCCTACAATGAGCAGTTCTTC
>TRBD1|.|TRBJ1-1|TRBV5-1
CASSPGPQGPTEAFF
TGCGCCAGCAGCCCAGGACCACAGGGGCCAACTGAAGCTTTCTTT
>TRBD2|.|TRBJ2-1|TRBV5-5
CASSFGLAGGNEQFF
TGTGCCAGCAGCTTCGGACTAGCGGGAGGGAATGAGCAGTTCTTC
>TRBD1|.|TRBJ1-2|TRBV5-1
CASSVDRARYGYTF
TGCGCCAGCAGCGTGGACAGGGCGCGCTACGGCTACACCTTC
>TRBD1|.|TRBJ2-1|TRBV9
CASSVAEGVGTGAYNEQFF
TGTGCCAGCAGCGTAGCGGAGGGGGTGGGGACAGGGGCCTACAATGAGCAGTTCTTC
>.|.|TRBJ1-2|TRBV4-3
CASSQGRTDGYTF
TGCGCCAGCAGCCAAGGGCGGACAGATGGCTACACCTTC
>.|few|TRBJ2-1|TRBV20-1
CSARGQREQFF
TGCAGTGCTAGAGGTCAGCGGGAGCAGTTCTTC
>TRBD2|.|TRBJ2-1|TRBV3-1/TRBV3-2
CASSETSGSHEQFF
TGTGCCAGCAGCGAGACTAGCGGGAGTCATGAGCAGTTCTTC
>.|.|TRBJ2-5|TRBV2
CALRLGETQYF
TGTGCCCTCAGACTAGGGGAGACCCAGTACTTC
>.|.|TRBJ2-7|TRBV11-3
CASSGQLSYEQYF
TGTGCCAGCAGCGGACAGCTATCCTACGAGCAGTACTTC
>TRBD1|few|TRBJ1-2|TRBV19
CASSLGQGASYGYTF
TGTGCCAGTAGTTTGGGACAGGGGGCAAGCTATGGCTACACCTTC
>.|few|TRBJ2-1|TRBV20-1
CSASRRADEQFF
TGCAGTGCTAGTCGCAGGGCCGATGAGCAGTTCTTC
>TRBD2|.|TRBJ2-5|TRBV6-1
CASSAFPPGTSGQETQYF
TGTGCCAGCAGTGCCTTTCCGCCCGGGACTAGCGGACAAGAGACCCAGTACTTC